The 17 T cell receptor beta chains listed next were all sequenced from one sample in a study of cytomegalovirus exposure and HLA in healthy donors. The PCR employed 60 Vbeta primers together with 13 Jbeta primers. Only in-frame clones appear in the TCRdb table, and some are missing; sequencing was by immunoSEQ multiplex PCR. The sample consists of roughly 200,000 clones, 65% to 90% of them appearing once. Source material: PBMCs. The origin of the receptors is a woman aged 45 to 65 in good health and CMV-seronegative.

J is TRBJ1-5 and V is TRBV2; maybe TRBD1 (6 bases). Trimming left V 8 bases short and J 2 bases short, with 10 bases between. This CDR3 contains 13 residues. Germline V gene lookup returns CDR1 SNHLY and CDR2 FYNNEI. Written as DNA, the CDR3 is TGTGCCAGCTGGGGGCGCGGCAATCAGCCCCAGCATTTT. Protein product: CASWGRGNQPQHF.

V and J are TRBV2 and TRBJ1-2, with D possibly matching TRBD1 (6 bases). This CDR3 contains 15 residues. Germline V gives CDR1 SNHLY, CDR2 FYNNEI. Trimming removed 1 base at V and 4 bases at J, with 13 bases between. CDR3 amino acids: CASSEERGGAYGYTF. DNA of the CDR3: TGTGCCAGCAGTGAAGAGAGGGGGGGAGCCTATGGCTACACCTTC.

This clone was counted between two and nine times. The V and J genes are TRBV6-4 and TRBJ2-2; TRBD1 matches 7 bases. Per the germline V gene, CDR1 is MRHNA and CDR2 is SNTAGT. Trimming removed 4 bases from V and 5 bases from J; junction bases left unmatched: 1. This CDR3 contains 13 residues. The CDR3 loop is CASSVTGTGELFF. The CDR3 DNA sequence: TGTGCCAGCAGTGTGACAGGGACCGGGGAGCTGTTTTTT.

The chain links TRBV5-1 to TRBJ1-2; D perhaps matches TRBD1 (6 bases). Germline CDR1 reads SGHRS; CDR2 reads YFSETQ. The CDR3 runs 15 residues. Trimming removed 5 bases from V and 5 bases from J, with 19 bases in between. In DNA form, the CDR3 reads TGCGCCAGCAGGTTTCTCTCTGCAGGGGATTATGGCTACACCTTC. Amino acids: CASRFLSAGDYGYTF.

The genes are TRBV4-1 and TRBJ1-5; 7 bases agree with TRBD1. The length of the CDR3 is 15 residues. V lost 1 base and J lost 6; bases outside the gene matches: 6. CDR1 is MGHRA and CDR2 is YSYEKL in the germline V gene. CDR3 amino acids: CASSQGQGEGQPQHF. DNA of the CDR3: TGCGCCAGCAGCCAAGGGCAGGGGGAAGGTCAGCCCCAGCATTTT.

The genes are TRBV19 and TRBJ2-7, with D maybe TRBD2 (7 bases). This CDR3 has 14 amino acids. Trimming stripped 3 bases from V and 2 bases from J, with 11 bases between. The V gene's germline CDR1 is LNHDA and CDR2 SQIVND (reference sequence). The CDR3 here is CASSMRGTTYEQYF. In nucleotides, the CDR3 is TGTGCCAGTAGTATGCGGGGGACAACCTACGAGCAGTACTTC.

CDR3 sequence: CASSSQGGGAHGYTF. CDR3 sequence (DNA): TGTGCCAGCAGTTCCCAGGGTGGTGGGGCGCACGGCTACACCTTC. This sequence joins TRBV28 and TRBJ1-2; weak D call: TRBD1 (5 bases). The V end lost 4 bases, the J end lost 8 bases, and 20 bases lay between the germline ends. This CDR3 spans 15 amino acids. CDR1 MDHEN and CDR2 SYDVKM come from the germline V gene.

The gene calls are TRBV9 and TRBJ2-1; 15 nucleotides agree with TRBD2. CDR1 and CDR2 (germline): SGDLS, YYNGEE. The V gene end was trimmed by 3 bases and the J gene end by 2 bases; junction bases not matched to a gene: 3. The CDR3 is 17 amino acids. The CDR3 spells CASSGTSGRAPYNEQFF. CDR3 nucleotide sequence: TGTGCCAGCAGCGGGACTAGCGGGAGGGCCCCCTACAATGAGCAGTTCTTC.

The rearrangement joins TRBV5-1 to TRBJ2-2; possible D gene TRBD1, 7 bases. V shed 5 bases and J shed 5 bases, with 10 bases lying between them. Per germline, CDR1 SGHRS and CDR2 YFSETQ. The CDR3 is made up of 13 amino acids. CDR3 residues: CASRTGTTGELFF. The CDR3 region has the DNA TGCGCCAGCAGGACAGGGACTACCGGGGAGCTGTTTTTT.

The V call is TRBV27, the J call TRBJ1-6; D possibly corresponds to TRBD1 (6 bases). V lost 3 bases and J lost 9, with 12 bases in between. The CDR3 contains 14 residues. The germline V gene encodes CDR1 MNHEY and CDR2 SMNVEV (reference sequence). In nucleotides, the CDR3 is TGTGCCAGCAGTTTTCAGGGGTCAGGTTCACCCCTCCACTTT. Amino acid sequence: CASSFQGSGSPLHF.

V usage is TRBV18 and J usage is TRBJ2-2; a possible D gene is TRBD2 (6 bases). CDR1 and CDR2 (germline): KGHSH, LQKENI. CDR3 length: 16 residues. V was pared by 3 bases and J by 6 bases, with 17 bases between. The CDR3 nucleotides are TGTGCCAGCTCACCGGGGACGGGAGTTATAGCCGGGGAGCTGTTTTTT. It yields the protein CASSPGTGVIAGELFF.

This chain joins TRBV11-2 and TRBJ2-2, with 8 bases aligning to TRBD1. CDR3 length equals 16 residues. J gave up 4 bases and V 5 bases, and 9 bases lay outside the gene matches. The germline CDR1 and CDR2 sequences are SGHAT and FQNNGV. For the CDR3, the DNA is TGTGCCAGCAGCCGCCGACAGGGGTCGGGCACCGGGGAGCTGTTTTTT. Protein sequence: CASSRRQGSGTGELFF.

The chain uses TRBV11-2 and TRBJ2-5, with 8 bases fitting TRBD2. The J call is doubtful: the DNA matches TRBJ2-7 better. The CDR3 has 15 amino acids. Germline CDR1 reads SGHAT; CDR2 reads FQNNGV. The DNA of the CDR3 is TGTGCCAGCAGCATAGGACTAGCTCCAAACTACGAGCAGTACTTC. Translated: CASSIGLAPNYEQYF.

The gene calls are TRBV2 and TRBJ1-4, with 8 bases fitting TRBD1. Germline trimming cut 2 bases from V and 2 bases from J; bases unmatched to any gene: 1. The length of the CDR3 is 15 residues. Germline CDR1 and CDR2: SNHLY and FYNNEI. The CDR3 here is CASSEQGATNEKLFF. Here the CDR3 DNA reads TGTGCCAGCAGTGAACAGGGGGCGACTAATGAAAAACTGTTTTTT. The variable domain in full, completed from reference TRBV2 and TRBJ1-4, reads EPEVTQTPSHQVTQMGQEVILRCVPISNHLYFYWYRQILGQKVEFLVSFYNNEISEKSEIFDDQFSVERPDGSNFTLKIRSTKLEDSAMYFCASSEQGATNEKLFFGSGTQLSVL.

The V call is TRBV30, the J call TRBJ1-5; possibly TRBD1 for D (6 bases). The germline V gene has CDR1 GTSNPN and CDR2 SVGIG (reference sequence). Trimming pared 2 bases from V and 6 bases from J, leaving 11 bases between. The CDR3 extends over 13 amino acids. The CDR3 protein is CAWSRQGIQPQHF. CDR3 in DNA: TGTGCCTGGAGTAGGCAGGGGATTCAGCCCCAGCATTTT. Based on the CDR3 plus reference TRBV30 and TRBJ1-5, the full variable domain is SQTIHQWPATLVQPVGSPLSLECTVEGTSNPNLYWYRQAAGRGLQLLFYSVGIGQISSEVPQNLSASRPQDRQFILSSKKLLLSDSGFYLCAWSRQGIQPQHFGDGTRLSIL.

The gene calls are TRBV5-1 and TRBJ2-1, with TRBD2 identical over 11 bases. The junction had 8 bases not matched to a gene; V was cut back by 4 bases and J by 5 bases. The CDR3 runs to 16 residues. The germline V gene has CDR1 SGHRS and CDR2 YFSETQ. CDR3: CASSPPGTSGHNEQFF. As DNA, the CDR3 is TGCGCCAGCAGCCCGCCCGGGACTAGCGGTCACAATGAGCAGTTCTTC.

The chain links TRBV27 to TRBJ2-7; D possibly corresponds to TRBD1 (5 bases). Germline V lookup: CDR1 MNHEY, CDR2 SMNVEV (reference sequence). Trimming removed 8 bases from V and 6 bases from J, with 17 bases in between. The CDR3 extends over 13 amino acids. The CDR3 sequence: CASSLGRAREQYF. The DNA of the CDR3 is TGTGCCAGCTCCCTGGGCAGGGCCCGCGAGCAGTACTTC.